This is a list of T cell receptor beta chains from one sample in a study of neurological immune-mediated disorders. Each CDR3 protein is one row after TCRdb ran MiXCR on the 5' RACE reads. The repertoire holds 95,000 to 150,000 distinct CDR3 sequences, with around 3% as singletons. Sample: PBMCs. The receptor source for this set is a woman in her twenties or thirties with multiple sclerosis. Each CDR3 is given with its conserved first and last residue. Each record gives: CDR3 DNA, CDR3 protein, D gene, J gene, clone size, V gene. D genes are given only for firm matches. Not all rows give a size; the values are once, few, many and, for expanded clones, a class.

cdr3_nt: TGCGCCAGCAGTAACCCCGAAGGGCGCGATACGCAGTATTTT
cdr3_aa: CASSNPEGRDTQYF
d_call: .
j_call: TRBJ2-3
clone_size: many
v_call: TRBV10-2

cdr3_nt: TGTGCCAGCAGTGAAGACCCTCAGCCCCAGCATTTT
cdr3_aa: CASSEDPQPQHF
d_call: .
j_call: TRBJ1-5
clone_size: many
v_call: TRBV6-1

cdr3_nt: TGTGCCAGCAGCCCCGAAGATCTAGCGGGAGATAAGTACGAGCAGTACTTC
cdr3_aa: CASSPEDLAGDKYEQYF
d_call: TRBD2
j_call: TRBJ2-7
clone_size: many
v_call: TRBV7-2

cdr3_nt: TGTGCCAGCAGCTTAGCTCTAGCGAGGAACACCGGGGAGCTGTTTTTT
cdr3_aa: CASSLALARNTGELFF
d_call: .
j_call: TRBJ2-2
clone_size: few
v_call: TRBV7-2

cdr3_nt: TGTGCCAGCAGCTTAGGGTTAACGGGCGGATTAAACTTC
cdr3_aa: CASSLGLTGGLNF
d_call: .
j_call: TRBJ2-5
clone_size: many
v_call: TRBV7-6

cdr3_nt: TGTGCCAGTAGTTTACAGGTTCAGTACACCGGGGAGCTGTTTTTT
cdr3_aa: CASSLQVQYTGELFF
d_call: .
j_call: TRBJ2-2
clone_size: many
v_call: TRBV19

cdr3_nt: TGTGCCAGCAGCTTACAAACAGGGTCGAACGGGGAGCTGTTTTTT
cdr3_aa: CASSLQTGSNGELFF
d_call: .
j_call: TRBJ2-2
clone_size: many
v_call: TRBV7-2

cdr3_nt: TGCAGTGCCATCACAGGGGAGGGGGAGACCCAGTACTTC
cdr3_aa: CSAITGEGETQYF
d_call: .
j_call: TRBJ2-5
clone_size: many
v_call: TRBV20-1

cdr3_nt: TGTGCCAGCAAACCCTCCTACAGGGGTAAGCCCTCCTACGAGCAGTACTTC
cdr3_aa: CASKPSYRGKPSYEQYF
d_call: TRBD1
j_call: TRBJ2-7
clone_size: many
v_call: TRBV28

cdr3_nt: TGCAGTGCGCGCGGGGGGGCCGGGGAGACCCAGTACTTC
cdr3_aa: CSARGGAGETQYF
d_call: TRBD2
j_call: TRBJ2-5
clone_size: many
v_call: TRBV20-1

cdr3_nt: TGTGCCAGTAGTCCGACTGAACCCGGGGCCAACGTCCTGACTTTC
cdr3_aa: CASSPTEPGANVLTF
d_call: .
j_call: TRBJ2-6
clone_size: many
v_call: TRBV19

cdr3_nt: TGTGCTAGTGGCCCCCACGGACAGGTTAACGGGGAGCTGTTTTTT
cdr3_aa: CASGPHGQVNGELFF
d_call: TRBD1
j_call: TRBJ2-2
clone_size: many
v_call: TRBV12-5

cdr3_nt: TGTGCCAGCTCACCACCTCAAATAGAGACCCAGTACTTC
cdr3_aa: CASSPPQIETQYF
d_call: .
j_call: TRBJ2-5
clone_size: .
v_call: TRBV18

cdr3_nt: TGCAGTGCTAAGTTAGGGGGTAATGAGCAGTTCTTC
cdr3_aa: CSAKLGGNEQFF
d_call: .
j_call: TRBJ2-1
clone_size: .
v_call: TRBV20-1

cdr3_nt: .
cdr3_aa: CASSWGPGATF
d_call: .
j_call: TRBJ1-2
clone_size: many
v_call: TRBV12-3/TRBV12-4

cdr3_nt: TGTGCCAGCAGCTTGGGATTAACCGTCCAAGAGACCCAGTACTTC
cdr3_aa: CASSLGLTVQETQYF
d_call: .
j_call: TRBJ2-5
clone_size: many
v_call: TRBV5-5

cdr3_nt: TGTGCCAGCAGTTTAGGGACAGGGGGCTCAACCCTCAACTTT
cdr3_aa: CASSLGTGGSTLNF
d_call: TRBD1
j_call: TRBJ1-6
clone_size: once
v_call: TRBV12-3/TRBV12-4

cdr3_nt: TGTGCCAGCAGTCAGGGACCGCTCAATCAGCCCCAGCATTTT
cdr3_aa: CASSQGPLNQPQHF
d_call: .
j_call: TRBJ1-5
clone_size: many
v_call: TRBV12-3/TRBV12-4

cdr3_nt: TGTGCCAGCAGTCTTGCCCCAGGGACCCAGTACTTC
cdr3_aa: CASSLAPGTQYF
d_call: .
j_call: TRBJ2-5
clone_size: many
v_call: TRBV6-6

cdr3_nt: TGCGCCAGCAGCCACAAGGACTTGGGGGCGGGGGAGCAGTTCTTC
cdr3_aa: CASSHKDLGAGEQFF
d_call: .
j_call: TRBJ2-1
clone_size: many
v_call: TRBV4-3

cdr3_nt: TGTGCCAGCAGTTCCGTCAGGGGTTCCTACGAGCAGTACTTC
cdr3_aa: CASSSVRGSYEQYF
d_call: .
j_call: TRBJ2-7
clone_size: many
v_call: TRBV7-9

cdr3_nt: TGCAGTGCTAGAATTGGGCCCCAAGAGACCCAGTACTTC
cdr3_aa: CSARIGPQETQYF
d_call: .
j_call: TRBJ2-5
clone_size: many
v_call: TRBV20-1

cdr3_nt: TGCGCCAGCAGCTTGACAGTGAACTCTGGGGCCAACGTCCTGACTTTC
cdr3_aa: CASSLTVNSGANVLTF
d_call: .
j_call: TRBJ2-6
clone_size: many
v_call: TRBV5-1

cdr3_nt: TGTGCCAGCGAACTGGCGCCCTACAATGAGCAGTTCTTC
cdr3_aa: CASELAPYNEQFF
d_call: .
j_call: TRBJ2-1
clone_size: few
v_call: TRBV7-9

cdr3_nt: TGTGCCAGCAGCTCTTTAGCGGGGGGGACCACAGATACGCAGTATTTT
cdr3_aa: CASSSLAGGTTDTQYF
d_call: TRBD2
j_call: TRBJ2-3
clone_size: few
v_call: TRBV7-9

cdr3_nt: TGCAGCGCGCGCAGGGGGGAGACCCAGTACTTC
cdr3_aa: CSARRGETQYF
d_call: TRBD1
j_call: TRBJ2-5
clone_size: many
v_call: TRBV29-1

cdr3_nt: TGTGCCACCAGCTCGGGGGCGGGAGGGGGCTACGAGCAGTACTTC
cdr3_aa: CATSSGAGGGYEQYF
d_call: TRBD2
j_call: TRBJ2-7
clone_size: many
v_call: TRBV15

cdr3_nt: TGTGCCAGCAGCCCGACTTGGGATGAGCAGTTCTTC
cdr3_aa: CASSPTWDEQFF
d_call: .
j_call: TRBJ2-1
clone_size: many
v_call: TRBV6-6

cdr3_nt: TGCGCCAGCAGCCAAGATCCCGCCCCCTCAATAGTAGACGAGCAGTACTTC
cdr3_aa: CASSQDPAPSIVDEQYF
d_call: .
j_call: TRBJ2-7
clone_size: many
v_call: TRBV4-3

cdr3_nt: TGTGCCAGCAGCTCTCGGGACACAGAAGCCTACGAGCAGTACTTC
cdr3_aa: CASSSRDTEAYEQYF
d_call: .
j_call: TRBJ2-7
clone_size: .
v_call: TRBV7-9

cdr3_nt: TGTGCCAGCAGCTTAATAAAGGTCGGCGCTGAAGCTTTCTTT
cdr3_aa: CASSLIKVGAEAFF
d_call: .
j_call: TRBJ1-1
clone_size: many
v_call: TRBV7-2

cdr3_nt: TGTGCCACCAGCGAACCGGGACAATGGAAGCAGTTCTTC
cdr3_aa: CATSEPGQWKQFF
d_call: .
j_call: TRBJ2-1
clone_size: many
v_call: TRBV24-1

cdr3_nt: TGTGCCAGCAGTGAAGTAGGGACAGGGGTTGCGGATGGCTACACCTTC
cdr3_aa: CASSEVGTGVADGYTF
d_call: TRBD1
j_call: TRBJ1-2
clone_size: many
v_call: TRBV6-1

cdr3_nt: TGTGCCAGCTCAGAGACCACCGGGACCCCGCAGTTCTTC
cdr3_aa: CASSETTGTPQFF
d_call: .
j_call: TRBJ2-1
clone_size: many
v_call: TRBV18

cdr3_nt: TGCAGTGCTAACACAGACAGGGGTTACAATGAGCAGTTCTTC
cdr3_aa: CSANTDRGYNEQFF
d_call: TRBD1
j_call: TRBJ2-1
clone_size: many
v_call: TRBV20-1

cdr3_nt: TGCAGTGCTCACGACCCGAGACTAAACACTGAAGCTTTCTTT
cdr3_aa: CSAHDPRLNTEAFF
d_call: .
j_call: TRBJ1-1
clone_size: many
v_call: TRBV20-1

cdr3_nt: TGTGCCAGCAGTTATACAGGGGACGACTATGGCTACACCTTC
cdr3_aa: CASSYTGDDYGYTF
d_call: TRBD1
j_call: TRBJ1-2
clone_size: .
v_call: TRBV6-6

cdr3_nt: TGTGCCAGCAGCCCTCGCACGGGACTCTCACAGTACTTC
cdr3_aa: CASSPRTGLSQYF
d_call: .
j_call: TRBJ2-4
clone_size: many
v_call: TRBV9

cdr3_nt: TGCGCCAGCAGCCTAGGGACTAGAGTTAACAATGAGCAGTTCTTC
cdr3_aa: CASSLGTRVNNEQFF
d_call: TRBD2
j_call: TRBJ2-1
clone_size: many
v_call: TRBV4-3

cdr3_nt: TGCAGTGCTAGAGGTGTTTATAGCGGGAGGGCCTCGGATGAGCAGTTCTTC
cdr3_aa: CSARGVYSGRASDEQFF
d_call: TRBD2
j_call: TRBJ2-1
clone_size: many
v_call: TRBV20-1

cdr3_nt: TGTGCCAGCAGCTTGCGTCGGGCTGGAAACACCATATATTTT
cdr3_aa: CASSLRRAGNTIYF
d_call: .
j_call: TRBJ1-3
clone_size: many
v_call: TRBV5-5

cdr3_nt: TGCAGTGCTAGGAGGACAGTTACAGATACGCAGTATTTT
cdr3_aa: CSARRTVTDTQYF
d_call: .
j_call: TRBJ2-3
clone_size: .
v_call: TRBV20-1

cdr3_nt: TGTGCCAGCAGCTTAATGGGGGTTGGGTTCACTGAAGCTTTCTTT
cdr3_aa: CASSLMGVGFTEAFF
d_call: .
j_call: TRBJ1-1
clone_size: many
v_call: TRBV5-6